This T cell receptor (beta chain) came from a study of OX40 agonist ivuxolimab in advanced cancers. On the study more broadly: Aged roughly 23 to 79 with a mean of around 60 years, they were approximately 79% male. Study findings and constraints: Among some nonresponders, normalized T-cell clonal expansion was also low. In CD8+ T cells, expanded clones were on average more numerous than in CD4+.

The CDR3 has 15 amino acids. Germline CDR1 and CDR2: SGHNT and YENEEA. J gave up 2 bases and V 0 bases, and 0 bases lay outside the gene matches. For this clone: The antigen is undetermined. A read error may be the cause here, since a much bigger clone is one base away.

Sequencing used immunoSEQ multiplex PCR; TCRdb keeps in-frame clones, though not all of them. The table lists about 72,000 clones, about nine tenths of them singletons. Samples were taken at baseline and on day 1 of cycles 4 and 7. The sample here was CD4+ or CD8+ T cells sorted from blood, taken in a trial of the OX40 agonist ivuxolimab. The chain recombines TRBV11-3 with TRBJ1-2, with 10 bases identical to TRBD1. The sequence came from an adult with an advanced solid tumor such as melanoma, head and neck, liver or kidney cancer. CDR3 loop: CASSLEGQGNYGYTF. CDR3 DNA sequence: TGTGCCAGCAGCTTAGAGGGACAGGGGAACTATGGCTACACCTTC.